This T cell receptor beta chain was recovered during a study of blood T cell repertoires in COVID-19. Study details: Sites in the United States, Italy and Spain provided acute and convalescent COVID-19 samples.

The germline gives CDR1 MNHEY, CDR2 SMNVEV (reference sequence). The CDR3 loop spans 13 amino acids. Trimming removed 6 bases at V and 5 bases at J, with 13 bases between. Here immunoSEQ multiplex PCR was the method, and the copy in TCRdb shows in-frame clones only, minus some. The sample carries 200,000 to 250,000 clones, over 80% recorded once. This clonotype was obtained from a man aged 50 to 60 who had been exposed to COVID-19. The sequenced sample consisted of PBMCs or T cells enriched from blood (not recorded which). The rearrangement links TRBV27 to TRBJ1-2, with D possibly being TRBD1 (6 bases). The CDR3 DNA is TGTGCCAGCAGCGAACAGGGTTTTTATGGCTACACCTTC. Translating gives CASSEQGFYGYTF.